What follows are 9 T cell receptor beta chains derived from one specimen sequenced in a study of early T cells in non-severe SARS-CoV-2 infection. TCRdb itself ran the 5' RACE reads through MiXCR, one entry per CDR3 protein. The sample lists roughly 76,000 distinct CDR3 sequences; 9.5% to 15% were seen once. Source material: whole blood. Receptor source: an adult who was a healthcare worker with PCR-confirmed SARS-CoV-2 infection or an uninfected control (not recorded which).

The gene calls are TRBV30 and TRBJ2-2; D ambiguous. V lost 3 bases and J 5 bases, leaving 7 bases between the germline ends. Germline-derived CDR1 and CDR2 are GTSNPN and SVGIG (reference sequence). The CDR3 spans 12 residues. The CDR3 loop is CAWSRRTGELFF. As DNA, the CDR3 is TGTGCCTGGAGCCGACGGACCGGGGAGCTGTTTTTT.

This chain uses TRBV18 with TRBJ1-4; 12 bases agree with TRBD1. The CDR3 totals 16 residues. Trimming removed 2 bases from V and 8 bases from J; junction bases left unmatched: 6. The germline CDR1 and CDR2 sequences are KGHSH and LQKENI. DNA for the CDR3: TGTGCCAGCTCACCAGGGACAGGGGGCAAGGCGGAAAAACTGTTTTTT. Translating it yields CASSPGTGGKAEKLFF.

The chain uses TRBV19 and TRBJ2-1, with D maybe TRBD2 (6 bases). Germline assignment: CDR1 LNHDA and CDR2 SQIVND (reference sequence). The ends were cut back, 4 bases at V and 7 bases at J, with 14 bases in the middle. The CDR3 covers 14 residues. For the CDR3, the DNA is TGTGCCAGTAGTAGGGACTCCCTATGGAATGAGCAGTTCTTC. Protein: CASSRDSLWNEQFF.

This chain connects TRBV28 to TRBJ2-7; 8 bases align to TRBD1. The CDR3 contains 15 residues. With V trimmed by 1 base and J by 2 bases, 4 bases remained unmatched. Germline CDR1 is MDHEN and CDR2 is SYDVKM. CDR3 nucleotides: TGTGCCAGCAGTTTATCCGGGACAGGTGCCTACGAGCAGTACTTC. Its translation is CASSLSGTGAYEQYF.

This clonotype was detected only a few times. This sequence joins TRBV12-3 or TRBV12-4 and TRBJ2-1, with D possibly being TRBD2 (6 bases). V gave up 6 bases and J gave up 10 bases, with 13 bases separating them. The CDR3 length is 12 residues. This CDR3 reads CASSPEGPEQFF. The CDR3 bases are TGTGCCAGCAGCCCGGAGGGCCCCGAGCAGTTCTTC.

The sample holds a few counts of this clonotype. The CDR3 loop reads CASSPGTSQGPGELFF. The CDR3 DNA follows: TGTGCCAGCAGCCCCGGGACTAGCCAGGGTCCCGGGGAGCTGTTTTTT. V usage is TRBV7-3 and J usage is TRBJ2-2; TRBD2 aligns across 9 bases. J was trimmed by 6 bases and V by 5 bases; bases with no gene match: 10. This CDR3 region has 16 residues. The germline V gene has CDR1 SGHTA and CDR2 FQGTGA.

This clonotype was observed a handful of times. The chain carries TRBV28 and TRBJ2-5; 7 bases align to TRBD1. The CDR3 length is 15 residues. The V segment lost 6 bases and the J segment 2 bases; nucleotides outside the gene matches: 9. CDR1 and CDR2 (germline): MDHEN, SYDVKM. CDR3 sequence (DNA): TGTGCCAGCAGCCCCCGGGGACAGTTTCAAGAGACCCAGTACTTC. Protein product: CASSPRGQFQETQYF.

This clonotype has a handful of counts. This sequence joins TRBV14 and TRBJ2-1; maybe TRBD1 (6 bases). The CDR3 loop spans 15 amino acids. The V gene lost 4 bases and the J gene lost 0 bases, with 10 bases spanning the gap. The germline gives CDR1 SGHDN, CDR2 FVKESK. The CDR3 loop reads CASSRDRSSYNEQFF. The CDR3 region has the DNA TGTGCCAGCAGCCGAGACAGGAGCTCCTACAATGAGCAGTTCTTC.

This clonotype was seen at least ten times. V is TRBV27 and J is TRBJ2-7; D is possibly TRBD1 (6 bases). The CDR3 loop spans 13 amino acids. Trimming took 6 bases from V and 3 from J, leaving 12 bases between them. Germline V gene lookup returns CDR1 MNHEY and CDR2 SMNVEV (reference sequence). CDR3 bases: TGTGCCAGCAGATTACAGGGTAACTACGAGCAGTACTTC. This codes for CASRLQGNYEQYF.